Presented here are 23 T cell receptor beta chains from one specimen sequenced in a study of tumor and adjacent non-tumor tissue in lung cancer. The template was RNA from unsorted bulk tissue. Three rounds of nested PCR, following a modified ARM-PCR protocol, produced the TCRbeta library. MiXCR, run by TCRdb on the multiplex PCR reads, gives a single entry per CDR3 protein. The table shows more than 70,000 distinct CDR3 sequences, with 61% occurring only once. The specimen sequenced was lung tumor tissue. The receptors stem from a man between 65 and 85 years old with non-small cell lung cancer.

Worth noting for this clonotype: This may come from a read error, since a much larger clone is one base off. The rearrangement joins TRBV30 to TRBJ1-3; no clear D. The V and J ends lost 5 bases and 0 bases respectively, with 8 bases between them. Germline V gene data show CDR1 as GTSNPN and CDR2 as SVGIG (reference sequence). CDR3 length: 13 amino acids. The DNA of the CDR3 is TGTGCCTGGGTGGTGGACTCTGGAAACACCATATATTTT. Amino acids: CAWVVDSGNTIYF. Drawing the rest from reference TRBV30 and TRBJ1-3, the complete variable domain is SQTIHQWPATLVQPVGSPLSLECTVEGTSNPNLYWYRQAAGRGLQLLFYSVGIGQISSEVPQNLSASRPQDRQFILSSKKLLLSDSGFYLCAWVVDSGNTIYFGEGSWLTVV.

Turning to this clonotype: One end of the junction fails to match germline, which may point to a read error. The chain employs TRBV12-3 or TRBV12-4 and TRBJ1-2; D not certain. The CDR3 loop spans 14 amino acids. The CDR3 DNA sequence: TGTGCCAGCAGTTGGGTTGATGCTAACTATGGCAACACCTTC. Translation gives CASSWVDANYGNTF.

This clonotype was picked up many times. The rearrangement joins TRBV5-1 to TRBJ2-1; 11 bases are a match to TRBD2. The trim removed 2 bases at V and 6 bases at J, leaving 1 base unmatched. The CDR3 totals 14 residues. CDR1 is SGHRS and CDR2 is YFSETQ in the germline V gene. The CDR3 loop is CASSFSGRANEQFF. CDR3 nucleotide sequence: TGCGCCAGCAGCTTTAGCGGGAGGGCCAATGAGCAGTTCTTC.

As for this clonotype: This may stem from a read error, because a much larger clone lies one nucleotide away. No conserved phenylalanine or tryptophan ends this CDR3, so it is likely a read error. The V and J genes are TRBV7-2 and TRBJ2-1; the match to TRBD1 covers 8 bases. V trimming: 2 bases; J trimming: 2 bases; junction bases outside the gene matches: 2. Germline V gene sequence: CDR1 SGHTA, CDR2 FQGNSA. This CDR3 spans 15 amino acids. This chain's CDR3 is CASSLRTGTYNEQFL. For the CDR3, the DNA is TGTGCCAGCAGCTTACGGACAGGGACCTACAATGAGCAGTTCCTC.

This clonotype showed up just a few times. This may come from a read error, since a much larger clone is one base off. The CDR3 carries no conserved terminal phenylalanine or tryptophan, so it likely arises from a read error. The rearrangement uses TRBV20-1 and TRBJ2-3; possibly TRBD1 for D (6 bases). Germline V gene sequence: CDR1 DFQATT, CDR2 SNEGSKA (reference sequence). Trimming removed 7 bases from V and 4 bases from J, with 12 bases in between. The CDR3 has 12 amino acids. The CDR3 nucleotides read TGCAGTGGACGCGAGGGGGCAGATACGCAGTATTTG. Translating it yields CSGREGADTQYL.

In regard to this clonotype: The junction differs from germline at one of its ends, possibly a read error. The rearrangement links TRBV11-3 to TRBJ2-3; tentatively, D is TRBD2 (7 bases). The CDR3 is 14 amino acids. Germline V gene sequence: CDR1 SGHNT, CDR2 YENEEA. CDR3 nucleotides: TGTGCCAGCAGGGCGGGGGCGCAAAAAGATAGGCAGTATTTT. Amino acid sequence: CASRAGAQKDRQYF.

This clonotype was recorded a few times. A much more abundant neighbour one base away suggests this may be a read error. CDR3 bases: TGTACCAGCAGCTTACAGGGACCCGGGGGGCTGTTTTTT. Translated: CTSSLQGPGGLFF. V is TRBV11-2 and J is TRBJ2-2; TRBD1 or TRBD2 may be the D gene (6 bases each). The CDR3 is 13 residues long. Germline-derived CDR1 and CDR2 are SGHAT and FQNNGV. Together with reference TRBV11-2 and TRBJ2-2, the CDR3 gives the full variable domain: EAGVAQSPRYKIIEKRQSVAFWCNPISGHATLYWYQQILGQGPKLLIQFQNNGVVDDSQLPKDRFSAERLKGVDSTLKIQPAKLEDSAVYLCTSSLQGPGGLFFGEGSRLTVL.

Concerning this clonotype: It may be a read error: a sequence one base away is much more abundant. This chain uses TRBV5-4 with TRBJ2-3; D is unresolved. With 4 bases removed from V and 6 bases from J, the gap between germline ends came to 9 bases. The length of the CDR3 is 12 residues. CDR1 is SGHNT, CDR2 YYREEE, per germline (reference sequence). CDR3 residues: CASSGIRDTQYF. CDR3 nucleotide sequence: TGTGCCAGCAGCGGAATACGGGATACGCAGTATTTT.

This clonotype has a count of ten or more. V is TRBV5-1 and J is TRBJ1-5; no reliable D call. This CDR3 has 15 amino acids. Germline loops: CDR1 SGHRS, CDR2 YFSETQ. Trimming removed 0 bases from V and 1 base from J, with 8 bases in between. The CDR3 sequence is CASSLVPESNQPQHF. DNA for the CDR3: TGCGCCAGCAGCTTGGTTCCAGAGAGCAATCAGCCCCAGCATTTT.

Comment on this clonotype: The junction does not match germline at one end; this may be a read error. The rearrangement links TRBV29-1 to TRBJ2-1, with a tentative D call TRBD2 (5 bases). The CDR3 has 15 residues. Germline V gives CDR1 SQVTM, CDR2 ANQGSEA. CDR3 in DNA: TGCAGCGTTGGCATTTCGGGCCTAGCAAACAATGAGCAGCTCTTC. It translates to CSVGISGLANNEQLF.

A note on this clonotype: A read error is possible here, since a much larger clone lies one base away. The V call is TRBV5-5, the J call TRBJ2-5, with 8 nucleotides matching TRBD1. In germline, CDR1 is SGHKS, CDR2 YYEKEE (reference sequence). The CDR3 runs to 13 residues. The CDR3 loop is CVSSRDRQETQYF. The CDR3 DNA is TGTGTCAGCAGCCGGGACAGGCAAGAGACCCAGTACTTC.

This clonotype has a count of ten or more. The rearrangement uses TRBV4-2 and TRBJ1-5; 7 bases line up with TRBD1. V lost 0 bases, J lost 10 bases, and 15 bases stayed unmatched. This CDR3 contains 17 residues. CDR1 and CDR2 from the germline V gene are LGHNA and YNFKEQ. The CDR3 loop reads CASSQDRGSWTDGPQHF. The CDR3 DNA reads as TGTGCCAGCAGCCAAGACAGGGGGAGTTGGACGGACGGACCCCAGCATTTT.

With regard to this clonotype: Its ends do not fully match the called genes, so a read error is possible. CDR3: CASYITGNTGELFF. CDR3 sequence (DNA): TGTGCCAGTTACATCACAGGGAACACCGGGGAGCTATTTTTT. The chain recombines TRBV6-1 with TRBJ2-2, with a possible D match to TRBD1 (6 bases). Germline CDR1 is MNHNS and CDR2 is SASEGT. CDR3 length equals 14 residues.

This clonotype was seen just once. One end of the junction does not line up with germline, which may come from a read error. The chain joins TRBV28 to TRBJ1-3; D not certain. From germline, CDR1 is MDHEN and CDR2 SYDVKM. The CDR3 totals 12 residues. The CDR3 sequence is CASSFFGSTIYF. The CDR3 DNA reads as TGTGCCAGCAGTTTTTTTGGAAGCACCATATATTTT.

About this clonotype: The junction departs from germline at one end; a sequencing error may be responsible. J is TRBJ1-1 and V is TRBV11-1, with a weak D call TRBD1 (5 bases). Per the germline V gene, CDR1 is SGHAT and CDR2 is FQDESV (reference sequence). The CDR3 runs to 15 residues. In DNA, the CDR3 is TGTGCCAGCAGCCGTGCAAGGGGCTCACTCACTAAAGCTCTCTTT. This codes for CASSRARGSLTKALF.

As concerns this clonotype: An end of the junction differs from the germline gene, which may be a read error. V usage is TRBV11-2 and J usage is TRBJ2-1; D is uncertain. The CDR3 is 11 amino acids. Germline V gene data show CDR1 as SGHAT and CDR2 as FQNNGV. CDR3 sequence: CASSYNNAQFF. The CDR3 DNA follows: TGTGCCAGCAGCTATAACAATGCGCAGTTCTTC.

Comments on this clonotype: Sequence at one end of the junction differs from germline and may be a read error. The rearrangement links TRBV7-9 to TRBJ2-7; D is unclear. Germline values: CDR1 SEHNR, CDR2 FQNEAQ (reference sequence). The CDR3 has 14 amino acids. The CDR3: CTSSPTASTEKQYF. The DNA of the CDR3 is TGTACCAGCAGCCCGACGGCTAGTACGGAAAAGCAGTACTTC.

As to this clonotype: A single base separates this from a much larger clone, so it may be a read error. The chain carries TRBV29-1 and TRBJ1-1, with D maybe TRBD1 (6 bases). V shed 5 bases and J shed 4 bases, with 14 bases lying between them. In germline, CDR1 is SQVTM, CDR2 ANQGSEA. The CDR3 is 13 amino acids. In DNA form, the CDR3 reads TGCAGCGTTTCGACAGGTTGGATCACTGAAGCTTTCTTT. Its protein product is CSVSTGWITEAFF.

There are many counts of this clonotype. The chain carries TRBV30 and TRBJ2-7; 8 bases are shared with TRBD2. Per the germline V gene, CDR1 is GTSNPN and CDR2 is SVGIG (reference sequence). This CDR3 region has 12 residues. The V segment lost 3 bases and the J segment 5 bases; nucleotides outside the gene matches: 3. DNA of the CDR3: TGTGCCTGGAGGACTAGCGTGCACGAGCAGTACTTC. Protein product: CAWRTSVHEQYF.

The gene calls are TRBV10-3 and TRBJ2-4; D possibly corresponds to TRBD2 (5 bases). This CDR3 has 14 amino acids. Per germline, CDR1 ENHRY and CDR2 SYGVKD. V lost 11 bases to trimming and J lost 0 bases, with 14 bases between them. CDR3 bases: TGTGCCCCTGCGTCGGAGGTAGCCAAAAACATTCAGTACTTC. Its translation: CAPASEVAKNIQYF.

This clonotype was seen only a few times. The V call is TRBV30, the J call TRBJ2-7, with D tentatively TRBD1 (5 bases). The CDR3 contains 14 residues. Germline loops: CDR1 GTSNPN, CDR2 SVGIG (reference sequence). V was shortened by 4 bases and J by 5 bases, with 18 bases between the two germline ends. The CDR3: CAWKGYLWGHEQYF. CDR3 nucleotides: TGTGCCTGGAAAGGGTATCTATGGGGCCACGAGCAGTACTTC.

Worth noting for this clonotype: Likely a read error: the CDR3 ends without its conserved phenylalanine or tryptophan. The chain uses TRBV4-2 and TRBJ2-5, with D possibly being TRBD2 (7 bases). Per germline, CDR1 LGHNA and CDR2 YNFKEQ. The CDR3 is 13 residues long. In DNA form, the CDR3 reads TGTGCCAGTAGCCTCGGGGGGCCAGAGACCCAGTACCTC. It codes for CASSLGGPETQYL.

As to this clonotype: A junction end diverges from the germline sequence, so it may reflect a read error. The CDR3 region has the DNA TGTGCCGGCAGTTCTAGGGGACAGGGGAACACTGAAGCTTTCTTT. The encoded protein is CAGSSRGQGNTEAFF. The chain links TRBV6-2 or TRBV6-3 to TRBJ1-1; 9 nucleotides match TRBD1. Germline assignment: CDR1 MNHEY and CDR2 SVGEGT. CDR3 length: 15 residues.